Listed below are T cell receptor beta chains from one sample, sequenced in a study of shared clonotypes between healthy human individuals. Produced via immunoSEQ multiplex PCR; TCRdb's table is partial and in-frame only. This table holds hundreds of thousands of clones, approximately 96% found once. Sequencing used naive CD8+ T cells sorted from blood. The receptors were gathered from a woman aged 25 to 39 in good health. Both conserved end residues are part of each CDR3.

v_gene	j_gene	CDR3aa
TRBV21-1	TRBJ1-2	CASSKGRTWDRTNANYGYTF
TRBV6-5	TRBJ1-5	CASSTDRVRNQPQHF
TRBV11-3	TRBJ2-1	CASSLGTNNEQFF
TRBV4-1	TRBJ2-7	CASSKGLAGDVYYEQYF
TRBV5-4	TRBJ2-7	CASSLGGAHEQYF
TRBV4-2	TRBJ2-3	CASRERGTDTQYF
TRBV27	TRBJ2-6	CASSLLGGAGANVLTF
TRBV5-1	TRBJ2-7	CASSLDAGSSYEQYF
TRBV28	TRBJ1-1	CASSRPHNPSLTEAFF
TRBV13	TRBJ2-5	CASSLVDRGSETQYF
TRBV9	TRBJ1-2	CASSARDRNTPNYGYTF
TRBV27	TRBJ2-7	CASGLRGVYEQYF
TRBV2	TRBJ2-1	CASSPSTGEGYNEQFF
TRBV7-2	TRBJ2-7	CASSFLGSTYEQYF
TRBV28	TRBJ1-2	CASSLGRNGYTF
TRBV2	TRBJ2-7	CASSADRGQNEQYF
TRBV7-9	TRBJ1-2	CASSGEGIYSYGYTF
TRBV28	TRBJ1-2	CASRPAGTPVGYTF
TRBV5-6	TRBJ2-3	CASSLWGSGSTDTQYF
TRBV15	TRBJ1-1	CATSSEGGQTEAFF
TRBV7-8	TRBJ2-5	CASRTPATRGSPHQYF
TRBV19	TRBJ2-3	CASSTTRTGYTDTQYF
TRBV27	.	CASSFGPTTYEQYF
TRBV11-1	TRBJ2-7	CASSLEGPQFAYEQYF
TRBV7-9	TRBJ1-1	CASSLSGNTEAFF
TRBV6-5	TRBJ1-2	CASSTTLAGNYGYTF
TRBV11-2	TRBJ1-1	CASSLDLIATGHTEAFF
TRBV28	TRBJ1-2	CASISWRTGGYGYTF
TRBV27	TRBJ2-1	CASSFQLAGGPGEQFF